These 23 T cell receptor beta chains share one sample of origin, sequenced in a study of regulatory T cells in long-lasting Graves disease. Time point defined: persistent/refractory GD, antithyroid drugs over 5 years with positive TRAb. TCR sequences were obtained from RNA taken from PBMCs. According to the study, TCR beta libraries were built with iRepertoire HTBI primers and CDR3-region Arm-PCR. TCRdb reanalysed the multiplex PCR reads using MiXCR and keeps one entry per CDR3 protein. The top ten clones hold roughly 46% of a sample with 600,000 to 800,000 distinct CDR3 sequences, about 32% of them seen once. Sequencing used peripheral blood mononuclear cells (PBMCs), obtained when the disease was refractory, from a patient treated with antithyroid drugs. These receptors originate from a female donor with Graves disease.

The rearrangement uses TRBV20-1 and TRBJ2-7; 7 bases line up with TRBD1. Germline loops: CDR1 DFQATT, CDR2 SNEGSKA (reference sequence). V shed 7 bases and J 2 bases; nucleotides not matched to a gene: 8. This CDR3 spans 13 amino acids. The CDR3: CSVGTENPYEQYF. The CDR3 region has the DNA TGCAGTGTTGGGACAGAAAATCCCTACGAGCAGTACTTC.

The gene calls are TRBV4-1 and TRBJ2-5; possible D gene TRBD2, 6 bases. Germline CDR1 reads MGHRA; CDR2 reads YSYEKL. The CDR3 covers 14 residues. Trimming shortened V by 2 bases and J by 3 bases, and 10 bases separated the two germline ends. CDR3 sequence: CASSQTPGEETQYF. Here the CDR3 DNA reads TGCGCCAGCAGCCAAACACCGGGAGAAGAGACCCAGTACTTC.

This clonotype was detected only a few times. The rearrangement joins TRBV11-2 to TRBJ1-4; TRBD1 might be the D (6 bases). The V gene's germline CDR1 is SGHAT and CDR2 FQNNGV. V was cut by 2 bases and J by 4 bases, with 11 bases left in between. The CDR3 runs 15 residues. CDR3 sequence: CASSLIGRGNEKLFF. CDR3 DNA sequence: TGTGCCAGCAGCTTAATAGGCAGGGGTAATGAAAAACTGTTTTTT.

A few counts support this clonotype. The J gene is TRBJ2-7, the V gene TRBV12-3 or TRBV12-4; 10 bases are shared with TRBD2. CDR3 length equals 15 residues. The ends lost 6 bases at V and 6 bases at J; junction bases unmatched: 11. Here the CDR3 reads CASSFPPSGSSEQYF. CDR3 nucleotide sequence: TGTGCCAGCAGCTTCCCGCCTAGCGGGAGCAGCGAGCAGTACTTC.

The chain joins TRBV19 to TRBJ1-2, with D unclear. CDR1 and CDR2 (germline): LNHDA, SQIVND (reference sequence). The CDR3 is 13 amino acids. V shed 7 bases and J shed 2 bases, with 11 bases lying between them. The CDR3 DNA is TGTGCCAGTACTCCGCTGAGGAACTATGGCTACACCTTC. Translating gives CASTPLRNYGYTF.

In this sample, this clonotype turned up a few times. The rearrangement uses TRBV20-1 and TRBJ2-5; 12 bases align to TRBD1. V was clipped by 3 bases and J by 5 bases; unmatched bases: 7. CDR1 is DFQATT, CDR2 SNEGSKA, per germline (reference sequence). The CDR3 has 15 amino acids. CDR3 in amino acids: CSASRDRGRRETQYF. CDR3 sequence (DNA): TGCAGTGCTAGCCGGGACAGGGGGCGAAGGGAGACCCAGTACTTC.

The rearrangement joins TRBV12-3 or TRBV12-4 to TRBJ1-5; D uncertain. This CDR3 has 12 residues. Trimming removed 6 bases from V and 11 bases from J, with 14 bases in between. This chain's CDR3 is CASRRALEAQHF. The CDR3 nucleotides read TGTGCCAGCAGACGGGCATTAGAGGCCCAGCATTTT.

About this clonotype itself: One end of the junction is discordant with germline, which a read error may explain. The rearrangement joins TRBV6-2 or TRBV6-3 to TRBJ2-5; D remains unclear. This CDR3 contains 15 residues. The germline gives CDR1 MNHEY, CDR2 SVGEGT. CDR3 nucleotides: TGTGCTAGCAGTTACTCGATAAGATCAACAGAGACCCAGTACTTC. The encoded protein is CASSYSIRSTETQYF.

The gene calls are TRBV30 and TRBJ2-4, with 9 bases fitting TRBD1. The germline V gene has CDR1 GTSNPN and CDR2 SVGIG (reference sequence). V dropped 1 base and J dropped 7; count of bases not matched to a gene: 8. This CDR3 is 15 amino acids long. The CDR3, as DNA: TGTGCCTGGAGTGCTTCACTACAGGGGGCGAACATTCAGTACTTC. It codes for CAWSASLQGANIQYF. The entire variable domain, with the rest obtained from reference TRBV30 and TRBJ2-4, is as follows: SQTIHQWPATLVQPVGSPLSLECTVEGTSNPNLYWYRQAAGRGLQLLFYSVGIGQISSEVPQNLSASRPQDRQFILSSKKLLLSDSGFYLCAWSASLQGANIQYFGAGTRLSVL.

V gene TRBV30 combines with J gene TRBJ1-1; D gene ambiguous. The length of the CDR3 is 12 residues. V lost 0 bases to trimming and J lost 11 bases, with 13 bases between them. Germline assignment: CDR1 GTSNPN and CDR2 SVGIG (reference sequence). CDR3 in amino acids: CAWSVRGRSAFF. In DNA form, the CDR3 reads TGTGCCTGGAGTGTACGAGGGAGGAGTGCTTTCTTT.

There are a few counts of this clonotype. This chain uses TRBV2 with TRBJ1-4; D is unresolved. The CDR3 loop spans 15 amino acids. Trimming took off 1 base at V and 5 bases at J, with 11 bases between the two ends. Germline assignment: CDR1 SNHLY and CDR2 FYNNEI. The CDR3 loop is CASSEGTAINEKLFF. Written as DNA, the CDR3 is TGTGCCAGCAGTGAAGGGACCGCTATCAATGAAAAACTGTTTTTT.

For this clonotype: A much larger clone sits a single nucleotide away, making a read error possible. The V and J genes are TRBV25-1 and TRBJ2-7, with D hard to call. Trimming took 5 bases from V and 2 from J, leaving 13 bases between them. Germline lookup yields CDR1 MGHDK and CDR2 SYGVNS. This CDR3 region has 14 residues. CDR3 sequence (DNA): TGTGCCAGCAGTAAGGGTCCTTGGCCCTACGAGCAGTACTTC. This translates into CASSKGPWPYEQYF.

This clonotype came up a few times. CDR3 amino acids: CASSLEGLAGQYEQYF. CDR3 bases: TGTGCCAGCAGCTTAGAAGGGCTAGCGGGACAATACGAGCAGTACTTC. This chain connects TRBV13 to TRBJ2-7; 9 positions agree with TRBD2. The ends lost 1 base at V and 4 bases at J; junction bases unmatched: 8. The CDR3 is 16 residues long. Per the germline V gene, CDR1 is PRHDT and CDR2 is FYEKMQ (reference sequence). The full variable domain, its missing parts supplied by reference TRBV13 and TRBJ2-7, is AAGVIQSPRHLIKEKRETATLKCYPIPRHDTVYWYQQGPGQDPQFLISFYEKMQSDKGSIPDRFSAQQFSDYHSELNMSSLELGDSALYFCASSLEGLAGQYEQYFGPGTRLTVT.

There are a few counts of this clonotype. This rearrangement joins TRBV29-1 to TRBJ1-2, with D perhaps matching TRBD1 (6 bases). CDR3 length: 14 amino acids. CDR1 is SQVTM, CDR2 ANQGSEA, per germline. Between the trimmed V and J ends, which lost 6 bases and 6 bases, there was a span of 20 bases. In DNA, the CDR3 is TGCAGCGTGAGCCAAAGCGGGGGGCCCCATGGCTACACCTTC. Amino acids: CSVSQSGGPHGYTF.

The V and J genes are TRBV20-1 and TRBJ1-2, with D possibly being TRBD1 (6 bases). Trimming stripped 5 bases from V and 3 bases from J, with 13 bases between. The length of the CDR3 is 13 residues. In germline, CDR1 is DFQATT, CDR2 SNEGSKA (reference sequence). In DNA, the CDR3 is TGCAGTGCTCCCAAGGGGGGGGACTATGGCTACACCTTC. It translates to CSAPKGGDYGYTF.

CDR3 residues: CASSPYRGSLYGYTF. In DNA, the CDR3 is TGTGCCAGCAGTCCCTACAGGGGCTCTCTCTATGGCTACACCTTC. The rearrangement links TRBV27 to TRBJ1-2; TRBD1 agrees at 7 bases. Trimming at V came to 5 bases and at J to 4 bases, leaving 10 bases not matched to a gene. Germline loops: CDR1 MNHEY, CDR2 SMNVEV (reference sequence). The CDR3 runs to 15 residues.

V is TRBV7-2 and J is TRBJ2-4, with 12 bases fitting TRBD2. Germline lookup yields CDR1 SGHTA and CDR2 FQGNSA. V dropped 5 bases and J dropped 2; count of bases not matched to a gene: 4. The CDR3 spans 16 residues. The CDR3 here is CASSPTSGRPKNIQYF. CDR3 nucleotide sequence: TGTGCCAGCAGCCCTACTAGCGGGAGGCCCAAAAACATTCAGTACTTC.

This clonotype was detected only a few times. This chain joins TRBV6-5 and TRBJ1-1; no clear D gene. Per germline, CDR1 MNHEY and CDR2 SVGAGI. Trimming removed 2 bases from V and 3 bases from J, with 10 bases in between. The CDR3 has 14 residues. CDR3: CASSYRVTDTEAFF. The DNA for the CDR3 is TGTGCCAGCAGTTACAGGGTCACAGACACTGAAGCTTTCTTT.

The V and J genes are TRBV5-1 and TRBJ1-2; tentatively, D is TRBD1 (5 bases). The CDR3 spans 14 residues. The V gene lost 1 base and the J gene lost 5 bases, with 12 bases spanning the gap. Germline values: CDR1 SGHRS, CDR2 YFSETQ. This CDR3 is CASSLIGAQYGYTF. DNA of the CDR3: TGCGCCAGCAGCTTGATCGGGGCCCAATATGGCTACACCTTC.

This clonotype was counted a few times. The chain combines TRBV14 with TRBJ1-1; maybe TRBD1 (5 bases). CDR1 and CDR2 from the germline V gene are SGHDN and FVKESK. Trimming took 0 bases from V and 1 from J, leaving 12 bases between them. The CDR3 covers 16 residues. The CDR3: CASSQDLGGKNTEAFF. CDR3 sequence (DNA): TGTGCCAGCAGCCAAGATCTGGGGGGGAAGAACACTGAAGCTTTCTTT. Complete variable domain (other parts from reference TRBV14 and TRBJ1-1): EAGVTQFPSHSVIEKGQTVTLRCDPISGHDNLYWYRRVMGKEIKFLLHFVKESKQDESGMPNNRFLAERTGGTYSTLKVQPAELEDSGVYFCASSQDLGGKNTEAFFGQGTRLTVV.

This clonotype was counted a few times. CDR3 nucleotide sequence: TGTGCCAGCAGTGAAGCTCCAACGGGACCGTCGGGGGCCAACGTCCTGACTTTC. Its protein is CASSEAPTGPSGANVLTF. This chain links TRBV2 with TRBJ2-6; D might be TRBD1 or TRBD2, each matching 5 bases. The CDR3 is 18 amino acids. V shed 0 bases and J shed 4 bases, with 16 bases lying between them. The germline V gene encodes CDR1 SNHLY and CDR2 FYNNEI.

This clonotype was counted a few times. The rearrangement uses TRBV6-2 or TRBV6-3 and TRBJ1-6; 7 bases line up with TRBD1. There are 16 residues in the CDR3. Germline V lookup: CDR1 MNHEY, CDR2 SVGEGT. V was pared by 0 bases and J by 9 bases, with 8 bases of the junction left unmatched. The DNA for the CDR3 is TGTGCCAGCAGTTACTCCAGTGGAGGGGGCTCTTCACCCCTCCACTTT. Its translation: CASSYSSGGGSSPLHF.

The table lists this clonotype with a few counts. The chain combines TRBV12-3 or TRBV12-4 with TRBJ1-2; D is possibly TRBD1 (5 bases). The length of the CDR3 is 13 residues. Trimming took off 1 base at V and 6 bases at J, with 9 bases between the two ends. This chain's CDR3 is CASSLGRVNGYTF. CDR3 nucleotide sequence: TGTGCCAGCAGTTTAGGCAGGGTCAATGGCTACACCTTC.